This T cell receptor beta chain originates from a study of T-cell memory formation after mild COVID-19. Findings and caveats of the study: The appearance of some responding clones in pre-infection memory suggested that cross-reactive memory joined.

Comments on this clonotype: Its antigen is still unknown.

The V gene's germline CDR1 is LGHNA and CDR2 YNFKEQ. This CDR3 contains 15 residues. Between the trimmed V and J ends, which lost 4 bases and 1 base, there was a span of 13 bases. In TCRdb, the 5' RACE reads were re-called with MiXCR into one record per CDR3 protein. Of a few hundred thousand distinct CDR3 sequences listed, approximately 9% were seen once; the top ten hold 20% to 25%. The V call is TRBV4-2, the J call TRBJ2-5; no clear D gene. Sample: PBMCs or a T cell subset sorted from them (not recorded which). This TCR was recovered from a man aged 18 to 29 who had mild COVID-19 (a few samples of this study predate the infection). Cell type and time point are not known. The CDR3 protein is CASSPNLLVQETQYF. In nucleotides, the CDR3 is TGTGCCAGCAGCCCGAATCTATTGGTCCAAGAGACCCAGTACTTC.